Listed below are T cell receptor beta chains from one sample, sequenced in a study of vaccination and CD4 T cells after COVID-19. TCRdb re-derived calls from the PCR reads in MiXCR, one entry per CDR3 protein. The sample records 15,000 to 20,000 distinct CDR3 sequences, 43% being singletons. No antigens are known for them. The sequencing here drew on CD4+ T cells from blood, cultured in vitro, taken before SARS-CoV-2 vaccination. The receptors stem from a human donor who had recovered from COVID-19. The CDR3 runs from the conserved cysteine through the conserved F or W. The order of the fields is D gene, V gene, clone size, J gene, CDR3 DNA, CDR3 protein. A D gene is named only where the DNA matches it firmly. Some rows mark clone size as missing; the rest say once, few, many or name a class of expanded clone.

>-|TRBV19|-|TRBJ1-2
TGTGCCAGTACCGGCCCGGGACCGGCTTCGACAGCCTATGGCCACACCTTC
CASTGPGPASTAYGHTF
>TRBD2|TRBV10-3|-|TRBJ2-2
TGTGCCATCAGGACCCCCGAAGCGGGGGGGCCAAACACCGGGGAGCTGTTTTTT
CAIRTPEAGGPNTGELFF
>-|TRBV5-1|few|TRBJ1-2
TGCGCCAGCAGCTTCTCAGGAAACGACGGCTACACCTTC
CASSFSGNDGYTF
>-|TRBV20-1|-|TRBJ2-7
TGCAGTGCGACCTCGGGGGTCGAGCAGTACTTC
CSATSGVEQYF
>TRBD1|TRBV20-1|few|TRBJ1-5
TGCAGTGCTGTCCCGTGGGACAGGGGTAGCAATCAGCCCCAGCATTTT
CSAVPWDRGSNQPQHF
>TRBD2|TRBV20-1|few|TRBJ2-7
TGCAGTGCTAGTAGATCGTCTAGCGGGGGATACGAGCAGTACTTC
CSASRSSSGGYEQYF
>TRBD1|TRBV11-3|few|TRBJ1-2
TGTGCCAGCAGCCCGGACAGGAGCTATGGCTACACCTTC
CASSPDRSYGYTF
>-|TRBV4-2|-|TRBJ1-1
TGTGCCAGCAGCCAAGACCTGGCCAGAGGGACTGAAGCTTTCTTT
CASSQDLARGTEAFF
>-|TRBV5-4|-|TRBJ1-1
TGTGCCAGCAGCTTGGCCCAGGGGAACACTGAAGCTTTCTTT
CASSLAQGNTEAFF
>-|TRBV15|few|TRBJ1-2
TGTGCCACCAGCAGAGATCGGCAGGCGAGTGGCTACACCTTC
CATSRDRQASGYTF
>-|TRBV6-4|-|TRBJ1-6
TGTGCCAGCAGTCTAATTGGGCTAGAAAATTCACCCCTCCACTTT
CASSLIGLENSPLHF
>-|TRBV6-2/TRBV6-3|few|TRBJ1-5
TGTGCCACCAGAGGGGCGGGCAACAATCAGCCCCAGCATTTT
CATRGAGNNQPQHF
>TRBD1|TRBV10-2|-|TRBJ1-2
TGCGCCAGCAGTGAGTGGAGCCAGGGGGCGTCCGGCTACACCTTC
CASSEWSQGASGYTF
>-|TRBV18|-|TRBJ1-5
TGTGCCAGCTCACCACGGGCGGGCCATAGCAATCAGCCCCAGCATTTT
CASSPRAGHSNQPQHF
>-|TRBV2|few|TRBJ2-5
TGTGCCAGCAGTGAGGTGATAGACCAAGAGACCCAGTACTTC
CASSEVIDQETQYF
>-|TRBV29-1|-|TRBJ1-2
TGCAGCGGCAGGGTAGGAGGTTTGGGTGGCTACACCTTC
CSGRVGGLGGYTF
>-|TRBV20-1|once|TRBJ2-7
TGCAGTGCTCGCGGGGTGACGTCCTACGAGCAGTACTTC
CSARGVTSYEQYF
>TRBD1|TRBV29-1|-|TRBJ1-2
TGCAGCGTTGACGACAGGGTGGTGAACGGCTACACCTTC
CSVDDRVVNGYTF
>-|TRBV9|-|TRBJ2-5
TGTGCCAGCAGCGCGGAGGGGCTGTTCAGGGAGACCCAGTACTTC
CASSAEGLFRETQYF
>-|TRBV19|-|TRBJ2-5
TGTGCCAGTAGTACCACAGGGGGGGACGAGACCCAGTACTTC
CASSTTGGDETQYF
>TRBD1|TRBV20-1|-|TRBJ1-6
TGCAGTGCTAGAGATCATCGACAGGGGGCAGATTCACCCCTCCACTTT
CSARDHRQGADSPLHF
>TRBD2|TRBV29-1|-|TRBJ2-7
TGCAGCGTCCGTCTAGCGGGGGCCTACGAGCAGTACTTC
CSVRLAGAYEQYF
>TRBD1|TRBV15|-|TRBJ1-5
TGTGCCACCAGCAGCGGTGGGACAGGGAGAAATCAGCCCCAGCATTTT
CATSSGGTGRNQPQHF
>-|TRBV7-6|-|TRBJ2-2
TGTGCCAGCAGCCCCATTAGCGGCCTCGCCGGGGAGCTGTTTTTT
CASSPISGLAGELFF